This T cell receptor (beta chain) derives from a study of regulatory T cells in long-lasting Graves disease. Time point in this sample: newly diagnosed GD, antithyroid drugs for less than 3 months. Extracted PBMC RNA gave rise to the TCR library. Library construction for TCR beta used iRepertoire HTBI primers and Arm-PCR of CDR3 regions. TCRdb passed the multiplex PCR reads through MiXCR, listing each CDR3 protein once. The repertoire holds hundreds of thousands of distinct CDR3 sequences, roughly 15% seen once, with around 11% in the top ten. Many counts were recorded for this clonotype. CDR1 is SEHNR, CDR2 FQNEAQ, per germline (reference sequence). The V end was cut by 5 bases, the J end by 11 bases, with 16 bases between. The CDR3 contains 14 residues. Another study also made use of these data, one on T cells in Graves' hyperthyroidism and ophthalmopathy.

V is TRBV7-9 and J is TRBJ1-6; a weak D match, TRBD1 (6 bases). This sequence was found in a woman aged 25 to 45 with Graves disease. The specimen comprised peripheral blood mononuclear cells (PBMCs), sampled at new diagnosis, from a patient treated with antithyroid drugs. CDR3 residues: CASSIPDRNPPLHF. CDR3 coding DNA: TGTGCCAGCAGCATACCTGACAGGAACCCACCCCTCCACTTT.